These T cell receptor beta chains were read from a single sample in a study of blood T cells in healthy people across ages. Using its own MiXCR run on the 5' RACE reads, TCRdb lists one record per CDR3 protein. The sample holds over 1,500,000 distinct CDR3 sequences, approximately 50% seen once. Sequencing used blood. The receptors originated from a woman aged 35 to 49 in good health. CDR3s include the opening cysteine and the closing phenylalanine or tryptophan. A D gene is named only where the DNA matches it firmly.

j_call | d_call | v_call | cdr3_aa
TRBJ2-1 | NA | TRBV29-1 | CSVEGARESYNEQFF
TRBJ1-5 | NA | TRBV12-3/TRBV12-4 | CASSSEDSSNQPQHF
TRBJ2-1 | NA | TRBV5-1 | CASSLEGGYSSYNEQFF
TRBJ2-2 | NA | TRBV9 | CASTAGQLNTGELFF
NA | NA | TRBV9 | CASSVGMSYNEQYF
NA | NA | TRBV20-1 | CSARGRGTQYF
TRBJ2-1 | NA | TRBV6-2/TRBV6-3 | CASTGLGTSYNEQFF
TRBJ2-1 | TRBD2 | TRBV5-1 | CASRTGRDEQFF
TRBJ1-2 | NA | TRBV9 | CASSVPRMTEGTGGYTF
TRBJ1-1 | NA | TRBV7-2 | CASSPRVWGPGTEAFF
TRBJ2-5 | TRBD2 | TRBV20-1 | CSARPTSGALQETQYF
TRBJ2-3 | NA | TRBV21-1 | CASLTSGLRTDTQYF
TRBJ2-4 | TRBD2 | TRBV9 | CASSPQPLTSGGTAKNIQYF
TRBJ2-1 | TRBD2 | TRBV4-3 | CASTQELAGSSYNEQFF
TRBJ2-1 | NA | TRBV7-2 | CASSVPRFFNEQFF
TRBJ2-7 | NA | TRBV7-9 | CASSLGVGLSYEQYF
TRBJ1-2 | TRBD1 | TRBV10-2 | CASSEQGGYGYTF
TRBJ2-4 | NA | TRBV24-1 | CATSDNSEAKNIQYF
TRBJ1-1 | TRBD1 | TRBV3-1 | CASSARQGLNTEAFF
TRBJ1-4 | NA | TRBV4-3 | CASSQDDGEKLFF
TRBJ1-2 | TRBD1 | TRBV29-1 | CSVDSGTGGAEVYGYTF
TRBJ2-3 | TRBD1 | TRBV5-1 | CASSFTGGNTDTQYF
TRBJ1-2 | TRBD1 | TRBV7-2 | CASSLGQGLHGYTF
TRBJ2-7 | TRBD1 | TRBV28 | CASSSTGQGRYEQYF
TRBJ2-5 | TRBD2 | TRBV7-2 | CTSRPLAEETQYF
TRBJ2-2 | TRBD1 | TRBV7-2 | CASSLRTGGTGELFF
TRBJ1-2 | NA | TRBV2 | CASSEGREVYGYTF
TRBJ2-5 | TRBD2 | TRBV10-3 | CAISDLSGGAPQETQYF
TRBJ2-7 | TRBD1 | TRBV27 | CASSLSVGTVTYEQYF
TRBJ2-5 | TRBD2 | TRBV7-2 | CASSLAIAGVGTQYF
TRBJ2-1 | TRBD2 | TRBV12-3/TRBV12-4 | CASRLLAVMNEQFF
TRBJ2-3 | NA | TRBV7-2 | CASSRRQLSTDTQYF
TRBJ2-5 | NA | TRBV6-6 | CASLDQETQYF
TRBJ2-3 | NA | TRBV29-1 | CSSTGARTDTQYF
TRBJ2-7 | TRBD1 | TRBV7-2 | CASSLAPQGVNEQYF
TRBJ2-7 | NA | TRBV5-1 | CASSLTEDSSSYEQYF
TRBJ1-2 | NA | TRBV7-2 | CASSLVEGAYGYTF
TRBJ2-3 | NA | TRBV29-1 | CSGTRPSADTQYF
TRBJ1-2 | NA | TRBV13 | CASSFNTDYGYTF
TRBJ2-1 | NA | TRBV20-1 | CSARVPGTHPLGEQFF
TRBJ2-3 | NA | TRBV28 | CASSPPGGGLLGTDTQYF
TRBJ2-3 | NA | TRBV6-2/TRBV6-3 | CASSSFPVADTQYF
TRBJ2-3 | NA | TRBV20-1 | CSARHPGVTDTQYF